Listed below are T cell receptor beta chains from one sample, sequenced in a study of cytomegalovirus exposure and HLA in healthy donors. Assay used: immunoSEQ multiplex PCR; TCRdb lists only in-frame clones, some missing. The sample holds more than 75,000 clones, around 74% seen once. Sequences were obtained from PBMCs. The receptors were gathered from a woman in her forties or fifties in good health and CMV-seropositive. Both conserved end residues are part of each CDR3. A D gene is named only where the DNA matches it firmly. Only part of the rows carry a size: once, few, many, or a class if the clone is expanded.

cdr3_nt: TGTGCCAGTAGTACAGGGGGGATGACTAATGAAAAACTGTTTTTT; cdr3_aa: CASSTGGMTNEKLFF; d_call: TRBD1; clone_size: once; j_call: TRBJ1-4; v_call: TRBV19
cdr3_nt: TGCGCCAGCTCTAGCGGGGCCTACGAGCAGTACTTC; cdr3_aa: CASSSGAYEQYF; d_call: TRBD2; clone_size: NA; j_call: TRBJ2-7; v_call: TRBV4-1
cdr3_nt: TGTGCCAGCAGTCTGGAGGCGCTGGGGGGTCGCACCGGGGAGCTGTTTTTT; cdr3_aa: CASSLEALGGRTGELFF; d_call: NA; clone_size: NA; j_call: TRBJ2-2; v_call: TRBV27
cdr3_nt: TGTGCCAGCAGCTCCTCCGGACAGGGGCTGGGTTGTGGCTACACCTTC; cdr3_aa: CASSSSGQGLGCGYTF; d_call: TRBD1; clone_size: NA; j_call: TRBJ1-2; v_call: TRBV5-4
cdr3_nt: TGTGCCAGGGGACTCATCCAAGAGACCCAGTACTTC; cdr3_aa: CARGLIQETQYF; d_call: NA; clone_size: NA; j_call: TRBJ2-5; v_call: TRBV21-1
cdr3_nt: TGTGCCAGCAGTTTATTGGGTACAGGTTTGAACACTGAAGCTTTCTTT; cdr3_aa: CASSLLGTGLNTEAFF; d_call: NA; clone_size: NA; j_call: TRBJ1-1; v_call: TRBV27
cdr3_nt: TGTGCCAGCAGTGACAAGCGGAGCGACACAGATACGCAGTATTTT; cdr3_aa: CASSDKRSDTDTQYF; d_call: NA; clone_size: NA; j_call: TRBJ2-3; v_call: TRBV6-4
cdr3_nt: TGTGCCAGCAGTTTGACAGGGAGACAAGAGACCCAGTACTTC; cdr3_aa: CASSLTGRQETQYF; d_call: TRBD1; clone_size: few; j_call: TRBJ2-5; v_call: TRBV27
cdr3_nt: TGCGCCAGCAGCAAGGGACAGGGTGCGTACGAGCAGTACTTC; cdr3_aa: CASSKGQGAYEQYF; d_call: TRBD1; clone_size: NA; j_call: TRBJ2-7; v_call: TRBV5-1
cdr3_nt: TGTGCCAGCAGCCTACCGACGCGGGGCACAGATACGCAGTATTTT; cdr3_aa: CASSLPTRGTDTQYF; d_call: NA; clone_size: NA; j_call: TRBJ2-3; v_call: TRBV7-9
cdr3_nt: TGTGCCAGCAGCTTCTCGGGAGGGGGGGAGACCCAGTACTTC; cdr3_aa: CASSFSGGGETQYF; d_call: TRBD2; clone_size: NA; j_call: TRBJ2-5; v_call: TRBV7-6
cdr3_nt: TGTGCCTGGAGGCCAAGACAGGGAAGTTTTGAAAAACTGTTTTTT; cdr3_aa: CAWRPRQGSFEKLFF; d_call: TRBD1; clone_size: NA; j_call: TRBJ1-4; v_call: TRBV30
cdr3_nt: TGTGCCAGCAGCGTAGGAGGGGGCGCAAACTATGGCTACACCTTC; cdr3_aa: CASSVGGGANYGYTF; d_call: TRBD1; clone_size: NA; j_call: TRBJ1-2; v_call: TRBV9
cdr3_nt: TGCAGCGTTCCCCGTCCTGGAGGGACTAGCTACGAGCAGTACTTC; cdr3_aa: CSVPRPGGTSYEQYF; d_call: TRBD2; clone_size: once; j_call: TRBJ2-7; v_call: TRBV29-1
cdr3_nt: TGTGCCTGGACTAGCGGGGCCTACGAGCAGTACTTC; cdr3_aa: CAWTSGAYEQYF; d_call: TRBD2; clone_size: NA; j_call: TRBJ2-7; v_call: TRBV30
cdr3_nt: TGTGCCAGCAGCCAAGAACAGGGGAGTGTGAATCAGCCCCAGCATTTT; cdr3_aa: CASSQEQGSVNQPQHF; d_call: TRBD1; clone_size: few; j_call: TRBJ1-5; v_call: TRBV4-2
cdr3_nt: TGTGCCTGGAGCCCTATCGCTAACTATGGCTACACCTTC; cdr3_aa: CAWSPIANYGYTF; d_call: NA; clone_size: NA; j_call: TRBJ1-2; v_call: TRBV30
cdr3_nt: TGCGCCAGCAGCCAAGTGGCGGGAGTTGAGACCCAGTACTTC; cdr3_aa: CASSQVAGVETQYF; d_call: TRBD2; clone_size: NA; j_call: TRBJ2-5; v_call: TRBV4-1
cdr3_nt: TGTGCCAGCAGCCAAGATCCCCAGCGGGGATACAATGAGCAGTTCTTC; cdr3_aa: CASSQDPQRGYNEQFF; d_call: TRBD2; clone_size: few; j_call: TRBJ2-1; v_call: TRBV4-2
cdr3_nt: TGTGCCAGCAGCTTATCACAGGCCGCCGCCGAGCAGTACTTC; cdr3_aa: CASSLSQAAAEQYF; d_call: NA; clone_size: NA; j_call: TRBJ2-7; v_call: TRBV11-2
cdr3_nt: TGTGCCAGCATTCTATCCTCCTACTCCTACGAGCAGTACTTC; cdr3_aa: CASILSSYSYEQYF; d_call: NA; clone_size: few; j_call: TRBJ2-7; v_call: TRBV27
cdr3_nt: TGTGCCTGGAGTTCGGGTGCGGGTGAAGCTTTCTTT; cdr3_aa: CAWSSGAGEAFF; d_call: NA; clone_size: NA; j_call: TRBJ1-1; v_call: TRBV30
cdr3_nt: TGCAGCGTCGTCGGACAGCCTTTGAACACTGAAGCTTTCTTT; cdr3_aa: CSVVGQPLNTEAFF; d_call: NA; clone_size: few; j_call: TRBJ1-1; v_call: TRBV29-1
cdr3_nt: TGTGCCAGCAGTGCCGAAGTTTCGGTGCCCCAGCATTTT; cdr3_aa: CASSAEVSVPQHF; d_call: NA; clone_size: NA; j_call: TRBJ1-5; v_call: TRBV2
cdr3_nt: TGTGCCAGCAGCTTATCAGGTGGTGAAAAACTGTTTTTT; cdr3_aa: CASSLSGGEKLFF; d_call: NA; clone_size: few; j_call: TRBJ1-4; v_call: TRBV7-3
cdr3_nt: TGCAGCGTTGAAGGTCTAGCGGGAGCTCTAGATACGCAGTATTTT; cdr3_aa: CSVEGLAGALDTQYF; d_call: TRBD2; clone_size: NA; j_call: TRBJ2-3; v_call: TRBV29-1
cdr3_nt: TGTGCCAGTAGTACGCGCGGGGTTGGCAAAAACATTCAGTACTTC; cdr3_aa: CASSTRGVGKNIQYF; d_call: NA; clone_size: once; j_call: TRBJ2-4; v_call: TRBV19
cdr3_nt: TGTGCCATCAGGGCAGGGGAGGGTACTGAGACCCAGTACTTC; cdr3_aa: CAIRAGEGTETQYF; d_call: NA; clone_size: NA; j_call: TRBJ2-5; v_call: TRBV10-3
cdr3_nt: TGTGCCAGCAGTTACTCCTCCCTCACTTCGCGGGGCGAGCAGTACTTC; cdr3_aa: CASSYSSLTSRGEQYF; d_call: NA; clone_size: NA; j_call: TRBJ2-7; v_call: TRBV6-5
cdr3_nt: TGTGCCAGCAGCCCTACGCCCTCCTACGAGCAGTACTTC; cdr3_aa: CASSPTPSYEQYF; d_call: NA; clone_size: few; j_call: TRBJ2-7; v_call: TRBV14
cdr3_nt: TGCAGCGTAGCGTTCCAGAGCTCCTACAATGAGCAGTTCTTC; cdr3_aa: CSVAFQSSYNEQFF; d_call: NA; clone_size: once; j_call: TRBJ2-1; v_call: TRBV29-1
cdr3_nt: TGTGCCAGCAGCCCCGCGGGAGCCACAGATACGCAGTATTTT; cdr3_aa: CASSPAGATDTQYF; d_call: TRBD2; clone_size: NA; j_call: TRBJ2-3; v_call: TRBV5-4
cdr3_nt: TGTGCCAGTAGTATCTCGGGGGTGGGGGTTTCAACATACAATGAGCAGTTCTTC; cdr3_aa: CASSISGVGVSTYNEQFF; d_call: NA; clone_size: NA; j_call: TRBJ2-1; v_call: TRBV19
cdr3_nt: TGTGCCTGGAAACTAGCGGGAGGAGGTGAGCAGTTCTTC; cdr3_aa: CAWKLAGGGEQFF; d_call: TRBD2; clone_size: NA; j_call: TRBJ2-1; v_call: TRBV30
cdr3_nt: TGTGCCAGCAGCTTGGGGGACAGGGGGCAGGAGCAGTACTTC; cdr3_aa: CASSLGDRGQEQYF; d_call: TRBD1; clone_size: NA; j_call: TRBJ2-7; v_call: TRBV5-4
cdr3_nt: TGTGCCAGCTCACGCGGACAGTCCTACGAGCAGTACTTC; cdr3_aa: CASSRGQSYEQYF; d_call: NA; clone_size: few; j_call: TRBJ2-7; v_call: TRBV18
cdr3_nt: TGCAGCCTTAACAGGGGTGAGACCCAGTACTTC; cdr3_aa: CSLNRGETQYF; d_call: TRBD1; clone_size: NA; j_call: TRBJ2-5; v_call: TRBV29-1
cdr3_nt: TGTGCCAGCAGGAACGGACAGAACTATGGCTACACCTTC; cdr3_aa: CASRNGQNYGYTF; d_call: NA; clone_size: NA; j_call: TRBJ1-2; v_call: TRBV6-5
cdr3_nt: TGCGCCAGCAGCTGGAATCAGGCCTACGAGCAGTACTTC; cdr3_aa: CASSWNQAYEQYF; d_call: NA; clone_size: NA; j_call: TRBJ2-7; v_call: TRBV5-1
cdr3_nt: TGTGCCAGCAGTGAATCCGCGATTCAGGGTGAGCAGTTCTTC; cdr3_aa: CASSESAIQGEQFF; d_call: NA; clone_size: NA; j_call: TRBJ2-1; v_call: TRBV2
cdr3_nt: TGTGCCTGGAGTGTACGGGTCGATACGCAGTATTTT; cdr3_aa: CAWSVRVDTQYF; d_call: NA; clone_size: few; j_call: TRBJ2-3; v_call: TRBV30
cdr3_nt: TGTGCCAGCAGTGAAATAATATGGGCCGGGGGACTAGCGGCCTACGAGCAGTACTTC; cdr3_aa: CASSEIIWAGGLAAYEQYF; d_call: TRBD2; clone_size: NA; j_call: TRBJ2-7; v_call: TRBV6-1
cdr3_nt: TGTGCCAGCAGGCTAACTTCCTACGAGCAGTACTTC; cdr3_aa: CASRLTSYEQYF; d_call: NA; clone_size: NA; j_call: TRBJ2-7; v_call: TRBV2
cdr3_nt: TGTGCCTGGAAGGAGGGGAACACTGAAGCTTTCTTT; cdr3_aa: CAWKEGNTEAFF; d_call: NA; clone_size: NA; j_call: TRBJ1-1; v_call: TRBV30
cdr3_nt: TGTGCCAGCAGCCCCGGGACAGGCACTGAAGCTTTCTTT; cdr3_aa: CASSPGTGTEAFF; d_call: TRBD1; clone_size: NA; j_call: TRBJ1-1; v_call: TRBV9
cdr3_nt: TGTGCCAGCACTCTGACTAGCGGTGGGGGGGAGCAGTACTTC; cdr3_aa: CASTLTSGGGEQYF; d_call: TRBD2; clone_size: NA; j_call: TRBJ2-7; v_call: TRBV2
cdr3_nt: TGTGCCAGCACCCCCCGTTTGGGCGGCTACACCTTC; cdr3_aa: CASTPRLGGYTF; d_call: NA; clone_size: once; j_call: TRBJ1-2; v_call: TRBV6-5
cdr3_nt: TGTGCCTGGAGTGTACTCCGACTAGCGGGAGGGACCTACAATGAGCAGTTCTTC; cdr3_aa: CAWSVLRLAGGTYNEQFF; d_call: TRBD2; clone_size: NA; j_call: TRBJ2-1; v_call: TRBV30
cdr3_nt: TGTGCCAGCAGTTTGGGGTGGGGGCCCTACGAGCAGTACTTC; cdr3_aa: CASSLGWGPYEQYF; d_call: NA; clone_size: few; j_call: TRBJ2-7; v_call: TRBV28
cdr3_nt: TGCAGCGTCCGCGGAGAGAGGACAGGGGGGAATGGAAAACTGTTTTTT; cdr3_aa: CSVRGERTGGNGKLFF; d_call: TRBD1; clone_size: NA; j_call: TRBJ1-4; v_call: TRBV29-1
cdr3_nt: TGTGCCAGTCTACTAGGGGGAAGCTCCTACGAGCAGTACTTC; cdr3_aa: CASLLGGSSYEQYF; d_call: NA; clone_size: NA; j_call: TRBJ2-7; v_call: TRBV6-1
cdr3_nt: TGCGCCAGCAGCTTTGGGTCGGGGGGCGCATCCTACGAGCAGTACTTC; cdr3_aa: CASSFGSGGASYEQYF; d_call: NA; clone_size: NA; j_call: TRBJ2-7; v_call: TRBV5-1
cdr3_nt: TGTGCCAGCAGCACCCGGGACAGGAGCCCTTATGGCTACACCTTC; cdr3_aa: CASSTRDRSPYGYTF; d_call: TRBD1; clone_size: few; j_call: TRBJ1-2; v_call: TRBV7-8
cdr3_nt: TGTGCCAGCAGCGGACAAGTTCAGGGGGAAAAACTGTTTTTT; cdr3_aa: CASSGQVQGEKLFF; d_call: NA; clone_size: NA; j_call: TRBJ1-4; v_call: TRBV9
cdr3_nt: TGTGCCAGCAGCGTGGGGACTAGCGGCCACGAGCAGTACTTC; cdr3_aa: CASSVGTSGHEQYF; d_call: TRBD2; clone_size: NA; j_call: TRBJ2-7; v_call: TRBV9
cdr3_nt: TGTGCCAGCACCCTTGGACAGCACAATCAGCCCCAGCATTTT; cdr3_aa: CASTLGQHNQPQHF; d_call: NA; clone_size: NA; j_call: TRBJ1-5; v_call: TRBV28
cdr3_nt: TGCGCCAGCAGCTTGGAGGGGGCCTGGGTCTTC; cdr3_aa: CASSLEGAWVF; d_call: TRBD1; clone_size: once; j_call: TRBJ2-1; v_call: TRBV5-1
cdr3_nt: TGTGCCAGCAGCGTAGAGTCAGGGCGCTATGGCTACACCTTC; cdr3_aa: CASSVESGRYGYTF; d_call: NA; clone_size: NA; j_call: TRBJ1-2; v_call: TRBV9
cdr3_nt: TGTGCCAGCAGCGTAGGGGACACTAACACTGAAGCTTTCTTT; cdr3_aa: CASSVGDTNTEAFF; d_call: NA; clone_size: NA; j_call: TRBJ1-1; v_call: TRBV9
cdr3_nt: TGTGCCAGCAGCGTTAGAGGGGGTGCTCACAGTCAGTTCTTC; cdr3_aa: CASSVRGGAHSQFF; d_call: NA; clone_size: few; j_call: TRBJ2-1; v_call: TRBV21-1